This entry describes one T cell receptor (beta chain). As handled by the study authors: Estimation of nucleated cell counts relied on the amplification of reference gene primers. Method: immunoSEQ multiplex PCR; TCRdb's copy keeps in-frame clones and lacks some. From that table come the V and J calls and clone size; the DNA was used to work out D and trimming. Of 390,000 or so clones listed, almost 90% are singletons. The CDR3 spans 18 residues. V lost 4 bases, J lost 1 base, and 15 bases stayed unmatched. Per the germline V gene, CDR1 is SGHRS and CDR2 is YFSETQ. This sample is drawn from a study of blood T cell repertoires in COVID-19. At the level of the study: Samples taken during acute and convalescent COVID-19 were collected in the United States, Italy and Spain. PBMCs, B-cell-depleted T cells, or T cells provided the cDNA or gDNA that made up the material.

The V gene is TRBV5-1, the J gene TRBJ1-1; TRBD1 matches 8 bases. The material sequenced was peripheral blood. This clonotype was obtained from a man aged 18 to 30 with active or convalescent COVID-19. Here the CDR3 DNA reads TGCGCCAGCAGCGCTCGGACAGGGCAGGGTGTATGGAACACTGAAGCTTTCTTT. Translation: CASSARTGQGVWNTEAFF.